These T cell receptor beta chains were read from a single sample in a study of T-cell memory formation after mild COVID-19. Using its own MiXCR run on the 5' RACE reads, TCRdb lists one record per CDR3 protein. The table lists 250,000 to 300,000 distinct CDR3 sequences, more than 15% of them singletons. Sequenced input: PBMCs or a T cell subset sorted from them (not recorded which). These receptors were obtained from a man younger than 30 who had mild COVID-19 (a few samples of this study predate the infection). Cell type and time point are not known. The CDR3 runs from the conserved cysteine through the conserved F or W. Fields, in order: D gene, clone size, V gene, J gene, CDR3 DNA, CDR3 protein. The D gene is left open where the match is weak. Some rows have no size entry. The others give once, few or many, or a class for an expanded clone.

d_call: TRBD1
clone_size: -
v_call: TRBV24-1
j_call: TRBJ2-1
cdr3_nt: TGTGCCACCACCCTTGACAGGGGCCTCTACAATGAGCAGTTCTTC
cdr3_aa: CATTLDRGLYNEQFF

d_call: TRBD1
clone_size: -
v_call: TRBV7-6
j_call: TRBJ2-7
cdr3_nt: TGTGCCAGCAGCTTCCTGGGACAGGGACAATACGAGCAGTACTTC
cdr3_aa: CASSFLGQGQYEQYF

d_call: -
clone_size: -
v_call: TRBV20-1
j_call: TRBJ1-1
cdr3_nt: TGCAGTGCCAAGGGAGTAAACACTGAAGCTTTCTTT
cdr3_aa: CSAKGVNTEAFF

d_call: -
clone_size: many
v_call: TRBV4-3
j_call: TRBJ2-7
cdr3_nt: TGCGCCAGCAGCCAAGATCTAGACCCCTACGAGCAGTACTTC
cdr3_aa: CASSQDLDPYEQYF

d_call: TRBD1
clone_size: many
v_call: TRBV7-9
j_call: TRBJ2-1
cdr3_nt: TGTGCCAGCAGCTACAGGGGTAGCTCCTACAATGAGCAGTTCTTC
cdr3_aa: CASSYRGSSYNEQFF

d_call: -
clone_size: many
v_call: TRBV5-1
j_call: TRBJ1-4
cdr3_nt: TGCGCCAGCAGCTTCTCAGGGCGAACTAATGAAAAACTGTTTTTT
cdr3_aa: CASSFSGRTNEKLFF

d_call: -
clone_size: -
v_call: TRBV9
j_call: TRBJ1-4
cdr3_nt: TGTGCCAGCAGCGTAGATGTGGGAGTGGAGGAAAAACTGTTTTTT
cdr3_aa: CASSVDVGVEEKLFF

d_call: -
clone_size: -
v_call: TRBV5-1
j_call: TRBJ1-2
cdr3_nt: TGCGCCAGCAGCACCCAAGGGACAAGAAGTGAATATGGCTACACCTTC
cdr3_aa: CASSTQGTRSEYGYTF

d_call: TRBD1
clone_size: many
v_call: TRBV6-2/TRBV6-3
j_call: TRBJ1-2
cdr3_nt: TGTGCCAGCAGTTACTTCCGGGACAGGGATAAAGATGGCTACACCTTC
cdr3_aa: CASSYFRDRDKDGYTF

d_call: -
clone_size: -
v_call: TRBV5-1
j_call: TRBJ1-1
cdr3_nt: TGCGCCAGCAGCTTCCGGGAGGGGGGTGAAGCTTTCTTT
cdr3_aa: CASSFREGGEAFF

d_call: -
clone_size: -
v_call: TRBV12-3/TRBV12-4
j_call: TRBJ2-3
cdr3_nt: TGTGCCAGCAGTAGAGAGGGGACCACAGATACGCAGTATTTT
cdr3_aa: CASSREGTTDTQYF

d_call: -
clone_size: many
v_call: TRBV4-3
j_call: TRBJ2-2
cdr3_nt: TGCGCCAGCAGCCCTGGACAGACCGGGGAGCTGTTTTTT
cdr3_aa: CASSPGQTGELFF

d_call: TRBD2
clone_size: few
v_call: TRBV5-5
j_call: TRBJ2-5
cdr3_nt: TGTGCCAGCAGCCGACTAGCGGGGGAGTATGAGACCCAGTACTTC
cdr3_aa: CASSRLAGEYETQYF

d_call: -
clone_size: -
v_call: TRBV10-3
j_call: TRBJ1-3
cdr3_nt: TGTGCCATCCTTGTTCGGGGCTCTGGAAACACCATATATTTT
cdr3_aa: CAILVRGSGNTIYF

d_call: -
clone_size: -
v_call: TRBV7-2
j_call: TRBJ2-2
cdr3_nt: TGTGCCAGCAGCTCAGGTTATCGGACCGGGGAGCTGTTTTTT
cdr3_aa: CASSSGYRTGELFF

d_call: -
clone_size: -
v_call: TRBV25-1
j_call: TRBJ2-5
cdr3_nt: TGTGCCAGCACCGAAGGAAGGGGGGCTGGAGAGACCCAGTACTTC
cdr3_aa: CASTEGRGAGETQYF

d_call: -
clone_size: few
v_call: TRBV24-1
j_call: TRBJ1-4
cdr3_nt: TGTGCCACCAGTGATGCTAGCGAAAAACTGTTTTTT
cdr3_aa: CATSDASEKLFF

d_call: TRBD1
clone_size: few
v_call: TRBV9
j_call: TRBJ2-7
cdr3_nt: TGTGCCAGCAGCCCCCAGGTAGGGCAGGGGGCGTCCTACGAGCAGTACTTC
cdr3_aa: CASSPQVGQGASYEQYF

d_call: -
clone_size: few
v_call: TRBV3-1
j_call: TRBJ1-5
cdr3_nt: TGTGCCAGCAGCCAGTCCCGATTTCAGCCCCAGCATTTT
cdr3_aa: CASSQSRFQPQHF

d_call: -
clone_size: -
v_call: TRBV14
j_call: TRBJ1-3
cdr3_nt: TGTGCCAGCAGCCCGCCCCAGAGTCGGCAGGGCAGCCTCTTCGGAAACACCATATATTTT
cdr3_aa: CASSPPQSRQGSLFGNTIYF

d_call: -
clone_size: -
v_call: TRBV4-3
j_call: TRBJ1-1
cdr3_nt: TGCGCCAGCAGCCAAGACAGCATGAACACTGAAGCTTTCTTT
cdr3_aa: CASSQDSMNTEAFF

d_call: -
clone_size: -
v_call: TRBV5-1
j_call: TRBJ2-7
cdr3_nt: TGCGCCAGCAGCTTGGATCAGGGAATAGGCGAGCAGTACTTC
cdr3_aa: CASSLDQGIGEQYF

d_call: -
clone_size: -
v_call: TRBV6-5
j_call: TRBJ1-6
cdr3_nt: TGTGCCAGCAGCAAAGAGGGAAACTATAATTCACCCCTCCACTTT
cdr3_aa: CASSKEGNYNSPLHF

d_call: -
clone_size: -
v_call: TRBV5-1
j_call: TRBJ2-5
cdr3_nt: TGCGCCAGCAGCTTGGGCGGTGTCGAGGAGACCCAGTACTTC
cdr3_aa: CASSLGGVEETQYF

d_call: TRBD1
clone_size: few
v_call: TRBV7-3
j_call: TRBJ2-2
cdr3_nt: TGTGCCAGCAGCTCACAGGGGGCGTGGACCGGGGAGCTGTTTTTT
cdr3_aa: CASSSQGAWTGELFF

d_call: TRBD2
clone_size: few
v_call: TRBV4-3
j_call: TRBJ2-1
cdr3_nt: TGCGCCAGCAGCCTCGCTAGCGGGGGGGCTGTATATGAGCAGTTCTTC
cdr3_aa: CASSLASGGAVYEQFF

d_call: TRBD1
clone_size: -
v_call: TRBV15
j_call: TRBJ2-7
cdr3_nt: TGTGCCACCAGCGCGTTCGGACAGGGGACCTACGAGCAGTACTTC
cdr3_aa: CATSAFGQGTYEQYF

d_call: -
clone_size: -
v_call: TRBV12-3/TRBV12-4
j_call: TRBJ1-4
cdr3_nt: TGTGCCAGCAGTTTTGGACTCAATGAAAAACTGTTTTTT
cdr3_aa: CASSFGLNEKLFF

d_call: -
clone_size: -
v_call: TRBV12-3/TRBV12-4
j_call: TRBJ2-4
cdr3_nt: TGTGCCAGCAGCTTAGGGGGTCTAGCTCAGTACTTC
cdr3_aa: CASSLGGLAQYF

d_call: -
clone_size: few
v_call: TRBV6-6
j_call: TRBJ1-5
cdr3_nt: TGTGCCAGCAGTGGCTTGGACGGCAATCAGCCCCAGCATTTT
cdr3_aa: CASSGLDGNQPQHF

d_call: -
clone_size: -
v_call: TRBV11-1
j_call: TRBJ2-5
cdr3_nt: TGTGCCAGCAGCCCCGAGGGGGAGACCCAGTACTTC
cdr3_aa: CASSPEGETQYF

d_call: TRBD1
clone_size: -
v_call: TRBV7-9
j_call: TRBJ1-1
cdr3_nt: TGTGCCAGCAGCTTCTTACCGGGGACAGGGGAGACCTCCACTGAAGCTTTCTTT
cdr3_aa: CASSFLPGTGETSTEAFF

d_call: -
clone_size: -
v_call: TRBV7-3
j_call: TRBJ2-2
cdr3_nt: TGTGCCAGCGGACAACCGGGCGGGGAGCTGTTTTTT
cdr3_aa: CASGQPGGELFF

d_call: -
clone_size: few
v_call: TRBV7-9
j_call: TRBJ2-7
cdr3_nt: TGTGCCAGCAGCTTTACGGGGGTCTCCTACGAGCAGTACTTC
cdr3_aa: CASSFTGVSYEQYF

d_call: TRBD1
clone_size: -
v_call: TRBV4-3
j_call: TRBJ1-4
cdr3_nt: TGCGCCAGCAGCCGCGGGACAGAAACTAATGAAAAACTGTTTTTT
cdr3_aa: CASSRGTETNEKLFF

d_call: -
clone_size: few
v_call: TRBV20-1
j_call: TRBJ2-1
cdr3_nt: TGCAGTGCTAGAGGAGCCAGGGGAGAGCAGTTCTTC
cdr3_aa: CSARGARGEQFF

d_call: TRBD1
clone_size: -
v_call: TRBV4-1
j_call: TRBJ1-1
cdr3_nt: TGCGCCAGCAGCCAAACAGGGGCGGCCACTGAAGCTTTCTTT
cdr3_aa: CASSQTGAATEAFF

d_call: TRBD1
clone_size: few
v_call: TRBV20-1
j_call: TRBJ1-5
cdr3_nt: TGCAGTGTGGGGAGGGGGCTTAATCAGCCCCAGCATTTT
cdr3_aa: CSVGRGLNQPQHF

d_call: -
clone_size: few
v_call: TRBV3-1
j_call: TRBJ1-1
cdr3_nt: TGTGCCAGCAGCCAAGGGGGCGCGGGGAACACTGAAGCTTTCTTT
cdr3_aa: CASSQGGAGNTEAFF

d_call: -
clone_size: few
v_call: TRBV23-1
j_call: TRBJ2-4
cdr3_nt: TGCGCCAGCAGTCACGGAGGGGGCCCAGCCAAAAACATTCAGTACTTC
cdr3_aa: CASSHGGGPAKNIQYF

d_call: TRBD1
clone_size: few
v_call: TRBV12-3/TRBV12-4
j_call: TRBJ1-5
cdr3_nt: TGTGCCAGCAGGATGGACAGGGGGCTAACCCAGCATTTT
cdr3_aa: CASRMDRGLTQHF

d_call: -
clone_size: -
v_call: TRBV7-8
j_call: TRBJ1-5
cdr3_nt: TGTGCCAGCAGCACTACGCAGGGCAATCAGCCCCAGCATTTT
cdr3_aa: CASSTTQGNQPQHF

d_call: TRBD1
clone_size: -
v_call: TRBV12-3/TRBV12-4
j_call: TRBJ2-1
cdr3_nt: TGTGCCAGCAGTTTGGGACAGGGGGACAATGAGCAGTTCTTC
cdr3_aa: CASSLGQGDNEQFF

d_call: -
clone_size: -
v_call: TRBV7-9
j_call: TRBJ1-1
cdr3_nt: TGTGCCAGCAGCTTAAAGGCGGGGAACACTGAAGCTTTCTTT
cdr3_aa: CASSLKAGNTEAFF

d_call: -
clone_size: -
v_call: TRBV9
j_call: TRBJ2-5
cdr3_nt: TGTGCCAGCAGCGAGGGACTTATCCAAGAGACCCAGTACTTC
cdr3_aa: CASSEGLIQETQYF

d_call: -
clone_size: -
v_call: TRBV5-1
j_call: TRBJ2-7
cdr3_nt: TGCGCCAGCAGCTTGGTTCCGGGAGACTACGAGCAGTACTTC
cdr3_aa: CASSLVPGDYEQYF

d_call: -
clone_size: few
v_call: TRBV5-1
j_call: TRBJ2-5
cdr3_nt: TGCGCCAGCAGCTTACAGAGTCAAGAGACCCAGTACTTC
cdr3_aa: CASSLQSQETQYF

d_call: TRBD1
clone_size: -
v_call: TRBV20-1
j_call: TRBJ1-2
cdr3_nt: TGCAGTGCCACACAGGGGGCGCGTGGCTACACCTTC
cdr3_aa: CSATQGARGYTF

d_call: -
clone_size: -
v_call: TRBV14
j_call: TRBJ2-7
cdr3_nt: TGTGCCAGCAGCCAAGAGAGGGCGGGTGAGCAGTACTTC
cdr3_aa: CASSQERAGEQYF

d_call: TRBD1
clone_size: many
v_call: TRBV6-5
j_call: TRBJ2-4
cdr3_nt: TGTGCCAGCAGTCTCACAGGGGAAATGGGAGCCAAAAACATTCAGTACTTC
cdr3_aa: CASSLTGEMGAKNIQYF

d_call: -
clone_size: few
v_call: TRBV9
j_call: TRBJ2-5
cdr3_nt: TGTGCCAGCAGCGGTGAGTGGGAGACCCAGTACTTC
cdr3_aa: CASSGEWETQYF

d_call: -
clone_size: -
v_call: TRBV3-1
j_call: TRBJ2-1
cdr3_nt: TGTGCCAGCAGGCCCCAGGGGTTCGGCAATGAGCAGTTCTTC
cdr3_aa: CASRPQGFGNEQFF

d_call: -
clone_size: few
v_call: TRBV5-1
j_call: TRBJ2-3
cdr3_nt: TGCGCCAGCAGCTCATCCGGGGGCCCCGCGGATACGCAGTATTTT
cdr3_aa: CASSSSGGPADTQYF